This T cell receptor (beta chain) derives from a study of CD8+CD57+ T cells in acquired aplastic anemia. Across the study: Sorted CD4+ and CD8+ cells yielded around 3.2 ug of DNA on average.

The study's findings and limits: The CD8+ Simpson's diversity of patients and controls was not significantly different. In common between the patients and the controls were around 29 CD8+ CDR3 sequences.

V was cut by 5 bases and J by 6 bases, with 14 bases left in between. This CDR3 region has 14 residues. Germline V gene data show CDR1 as SGHTA and CDR2 as FQGTGA. Individuals selected for sequencing had exhibited CD8+CD57+ cell expansion on flow cytometry. Receipt of therapy had not occurred in any patient by the time of blood sampling. The template used for profiling TCR beta VDJ and CDR3 was genomic DNA. MiXCR, applied by TCRdb to the reads, yields one record per CDR3 protein. Among a few hundred thousand distinct CDR3 sequences listed, roughly a third were seen once. Comments on this clonotype: Its antigen is unknown.

The chain carries TRBV7-3 and TRBJ2-1; TRBD1 is a possible D gene (5 bases). This TCR came from a human donor with aplastic anemia. Sequencing was done on a sample of sorted CD4+, CD8+, or CD8+CD57+ T cells (not recorded which) from PBMCs. The CDR3 spells CASSTNQGFNEQFF. In DNA form, the CDR3 reads TGTGCCAGCAGCACAAACCAGGGATTCAATGAGCAGTTCTTC.